This TCR beta chain came from a study of T cell responses to AZD1222 COVID-19 vaccine. The germline CDR1 and CDR2 sequences are LGHNA and YNFKEQ. The CDR3 extends over 17 amino acids. V shed 1 base and J 1 base; nucleotides not matched to a gene: 5. General observations from the study: The donors showed a predominance of white British ancestry and of females, with possible underestimation of clonal diversity. It was only six AZD1222 recipients who were seropositive at baseline. Repertoire samples came only from after the peak T cell response.

Concerning this clone itself: Its antigen is currently unknown.

Only in-frame clones appear in the TCRdb table, and some are missing; sequencing was by immunoSEQ multiplex PCR. This sample yields some 120,000 clones, of which about 88% are seen a single time; roughly 4% belongs to the top ten. The sample was peripheral blood, taken on day 0 of AZD1222 vaccination. The chain couples TRBV4-2 to TRBJ2-5; 11 nucleotides line up with TRBD2. This TCR was recovered from an adult in good health. CDR3 sequence: CASSQGLAGKGQETQYF. CDR3 nucleotides: TGTGCCAGCAGCCAAGGACTAGCGGGGAAAGGCCAAGAGACCCAGTACTTC.